This T cell receptor beta chain was retrieved from a study of blood T cells in healthy people across ages. Combining a sample-barcoded 5' primer with a J-beta primer mix, a second PCR ran for about 6 to 12 cycles. From each sample, at least 2.5 million paired-end reads containing CDR3 were obtained. Using its own MiXCR run on the 5' RACE reads, TCRdb lists one record per CDR3 protein. Of hundreds of thousands of distinct CDR3 sequences in the sample, around three fifths were seen once. Trimming took off 7 bases at V and 5 bases at J, with 15 bases between the two ends. This CDR3 contains 14 residues. Germline V CDR1 and CDR2: MNHEY, SVGEGT. This clonotype was recorded once. Antigen: not known. Findings and caveats of the study: Donor CMV status, an unknown factor, possibly confounded changes in expanded clonotypes. Diversity of TCR beta per million T cells declined in a roughly linear way with age. PBMCs went unsorted, and a conclusive naive versus antigen-experienced comparison was therefore prevented.

This clonotype originated in a man aged 35-49 years in good health. Material: blood. The chain joins TRBV6-2 or TRBV6-3 to TRBJ2-1; no firm D call. CDR3 sequence (DNA): TGTGCCAGCACCTTGGACCAGTCCCACAATGAGCAGTTCTTC. It translates to CASTLDQSHNEQFF.